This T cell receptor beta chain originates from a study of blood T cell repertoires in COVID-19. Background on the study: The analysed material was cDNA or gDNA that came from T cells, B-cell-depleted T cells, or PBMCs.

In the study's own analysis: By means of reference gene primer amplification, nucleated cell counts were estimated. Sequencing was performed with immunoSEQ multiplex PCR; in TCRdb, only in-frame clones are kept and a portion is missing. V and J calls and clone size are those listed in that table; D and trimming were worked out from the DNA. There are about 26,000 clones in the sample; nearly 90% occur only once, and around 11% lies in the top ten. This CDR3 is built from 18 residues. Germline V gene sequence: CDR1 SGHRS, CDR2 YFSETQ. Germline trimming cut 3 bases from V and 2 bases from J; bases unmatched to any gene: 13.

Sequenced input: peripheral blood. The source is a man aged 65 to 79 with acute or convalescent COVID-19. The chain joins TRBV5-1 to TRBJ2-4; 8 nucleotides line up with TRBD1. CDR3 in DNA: TGCGCCAGCAGCTGGAGGACAGGGACGGGGTTATCCAAAAACATTCAGTACTTC. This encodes CASSWRTGTGLSKNIQYF.